The source of this T cell receptor (beta chain) is a study of CD8+CD57+ T cells in acquired aplastic anemia. Study summary: Sorted CD4+ and CD8+ cells gave a mean 3.2 ug DNA, range 0.2 to 27.4 ug. Around 11 million reads were obtained on average for healthy donor CD4+ cells. Study-wide points: Comparison of patients with controls identified approximately 28 shared CD8+ CDR3 sequences.

Notes on this clonotype: Its specificity is not known.

Genomic DNA provided the template from which TCR beta VDJ and CDR3 profiles were obtained. From the reads, TCRdb called clonotypes with MiXCR, one entry per CDR3 protein. The sample holds some 48,000 distinct CDR3 sequences, around 72% seen once. The receptor comes from a human donor in good health, serving as a control. The sample was sorted CD4+, CD8+, or CD8+CD57+ T cells (not recorded which) from PBMCs.

The CDR3 DNA reads as TGTGCCAGCAGTCCATTGGAGACCCAGTACTTC. Translating it yields CASSPLETQYF. The chain is built from TRBV7-9 and TRBJ2-5; D is uncertain. The CDR3 sequence is 11 residues long. Germline CDR1 is SEHNR and CDR2 is FQNEAQ (reference sequence). Trimming took 6 bases from V and 5 from J, leaving 7 bases between them.